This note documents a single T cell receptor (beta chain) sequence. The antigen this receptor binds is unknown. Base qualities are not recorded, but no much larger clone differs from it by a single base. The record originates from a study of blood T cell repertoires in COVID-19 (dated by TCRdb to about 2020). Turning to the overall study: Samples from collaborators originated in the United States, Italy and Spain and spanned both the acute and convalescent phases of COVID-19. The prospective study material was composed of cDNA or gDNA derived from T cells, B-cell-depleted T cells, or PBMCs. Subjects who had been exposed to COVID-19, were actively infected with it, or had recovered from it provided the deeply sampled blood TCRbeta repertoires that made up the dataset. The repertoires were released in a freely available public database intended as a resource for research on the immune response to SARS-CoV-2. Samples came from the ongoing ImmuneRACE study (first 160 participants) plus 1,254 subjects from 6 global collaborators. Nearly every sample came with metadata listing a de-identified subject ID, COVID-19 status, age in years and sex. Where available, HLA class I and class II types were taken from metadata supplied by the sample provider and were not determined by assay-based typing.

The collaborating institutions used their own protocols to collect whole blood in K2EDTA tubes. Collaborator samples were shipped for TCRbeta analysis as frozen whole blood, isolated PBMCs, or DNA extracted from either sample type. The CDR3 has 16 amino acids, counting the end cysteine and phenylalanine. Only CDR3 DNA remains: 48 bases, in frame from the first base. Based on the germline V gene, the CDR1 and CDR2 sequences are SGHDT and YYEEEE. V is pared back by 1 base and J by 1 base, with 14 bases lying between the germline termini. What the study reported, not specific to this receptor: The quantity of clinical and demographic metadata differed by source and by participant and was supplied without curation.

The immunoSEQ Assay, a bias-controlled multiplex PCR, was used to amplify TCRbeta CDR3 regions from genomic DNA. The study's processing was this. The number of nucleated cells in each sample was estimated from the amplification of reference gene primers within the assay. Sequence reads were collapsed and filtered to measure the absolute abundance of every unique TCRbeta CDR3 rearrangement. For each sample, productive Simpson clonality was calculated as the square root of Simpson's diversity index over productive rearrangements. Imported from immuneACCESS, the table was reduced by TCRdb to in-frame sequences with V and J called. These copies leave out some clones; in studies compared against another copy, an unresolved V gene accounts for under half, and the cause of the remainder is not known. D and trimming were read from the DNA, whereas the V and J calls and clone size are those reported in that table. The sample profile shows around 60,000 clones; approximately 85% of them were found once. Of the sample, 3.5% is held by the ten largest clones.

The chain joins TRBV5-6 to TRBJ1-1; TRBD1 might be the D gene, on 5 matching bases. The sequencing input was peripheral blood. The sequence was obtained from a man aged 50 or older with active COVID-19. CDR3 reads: CASSLWGRPTNTEAFF. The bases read TGTGCCAGCAGCTTGTGGGGCAGACCCACGAACACTGAAGCTTTCTTT.